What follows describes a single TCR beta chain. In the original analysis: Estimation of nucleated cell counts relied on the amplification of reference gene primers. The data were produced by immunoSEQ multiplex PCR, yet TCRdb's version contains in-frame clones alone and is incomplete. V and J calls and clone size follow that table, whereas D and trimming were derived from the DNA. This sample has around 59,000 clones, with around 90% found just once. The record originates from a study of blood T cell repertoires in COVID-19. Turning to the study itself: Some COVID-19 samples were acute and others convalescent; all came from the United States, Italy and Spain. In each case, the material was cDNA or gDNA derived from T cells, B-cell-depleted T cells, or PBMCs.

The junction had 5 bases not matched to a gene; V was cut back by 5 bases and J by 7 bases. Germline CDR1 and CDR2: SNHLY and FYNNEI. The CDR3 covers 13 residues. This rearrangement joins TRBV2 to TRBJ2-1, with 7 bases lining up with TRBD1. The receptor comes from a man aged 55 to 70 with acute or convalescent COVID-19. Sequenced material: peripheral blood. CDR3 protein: CASSLGTVNEQFF. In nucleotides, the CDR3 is TGTGCCAGCAGTCTAGGGACAGTTAATGAGCAGTTCTTC.